This T cell receptor (beta chain) was captured by sequencing in a study of blood T cell repertoires in COVID-19. Study overall: Samples taken during acute and convalescent COVID-19 were collected in the United States, Italy and Spain.

The method was immunoSEQ multiplex PCR; TCRdb's version includes in-frame clones alone and lacks a portion of them. This table has under 300,000 clones, approximately 79% appearing once. This TCR came from a woman aged 40 to 50 with active or convalescent COVID-19. The specimen was peripheral blood.

The CDR3 region has the DNA TGTGCCAGCAGCGCAGGTTGGGGGCCTAATGAAAAACTGTTTTTT. Amino acid sequence: CASSAGWGPNEKLFF. The chain is built from TRBV9 and TRBJ1-4; a possible D gene is TRBD1 (6 bases). Trimming took 3 bases from V and 3 from J, leaving 12 bases between them. The CDR3 contains 15 residues. The germline V gene encodes CDR1 SGDLS and CDR2 YYNGEE.